This T cell receptor (beta chain) was sequenced in a study of T cell responses to AZD1222 COVID-19 vaccine. The study, taken as a whole, reports: Scientists sampled the repertoires only once the peak T cell response had passed. Nearly half of spike-specific TCRs reportedly target unmutated variant regions. The CD4 TCRs associated with vaccination extended across spike and predominated at 160-218 and 743-854.

Points on this clone: Its antigen remains unknown.

The table came from immunoSEQ multiplex PCR; TCRdb's copy has only in-frame clones and leaves some out. The data show some 40,000 clones, around 81% seen once. The germline V and J ends were trimmed by 5 bases and 1 base, with 11 bases remaining between them. Germline V gives CDR1 SGHVS, CDR2 FNYEAQ. The CDR3 covers 14 residues. The chain links TRBV7-6 to TRBJ2-5, with D possibly matching TRBD1 (5 bases). The sequenced sample was peripheral blood, obtained on day 0 of AZD1222 vaccination. The receptor was derived from an adult in good health. The CDR3 sequence is CASSNGQLQETQYF. CDR3 sequence (DNA): TGTGCCAGCAGCAACGGACAACTCCAAGAGACCCAGTACTTC.